This T cell receptor (beta chain) was documented in a study of cytomegalovirus exposure and HLA in healthy donors. Study-wide results and caveats: Researchers catalogued approximately 160 TCR beta chains as cytomegalovirus-associated.

Profiled with immunoSEQ multiplex PCR; TCRdb holds only in-frame clones, not every one. The sample lists a few hundred thousand clones; roughly 89% were seen once. V lost 2 bases and J 2 bases, leaving 15 bases between the germline ends. This CDR3 is 16 amino acids long. Germline assignment: CDR1 MNHEY and CDR2 SMNVEV (reference sequence). Note on this clone: The antigen is unknown.

The sequence was obtained from a woman under 30 in good health and CMV-seronegative. The sample consisted of PBMCs. This rearrangement joins TRBV27 to TRBJ2-5; D might be TRBD2 (5 bases). CDR3 region: CASSLRASGGQETQYF. The CDR3 nucleotides read TGTGCCAGCAGTTTACGGGCCTCCGGAGGACAAGAGACCCAGTACTTC.